A single T cell receptor beta chain is shown here with its context. Here immunoSEQ multiplex PCR was the method, and the copy in TCRdb shows in-frame clones only, minus some. The table shows 500,000 to 850,000 clones, with more than 70% occurring only once. The data belong to a study of shared T cell receptors in the human thymus. This CDR3 region has 14 residues. The germline gives CDR1 LNHDA, CDR2 SQIVND (reference sequence). Unmatched junction bases numbered 8, after V lost 6 bases and J lost 4 bases. This sample also appeared in a second study, on human thymus T cells. That report adds: Serving as donors were healthy Finnish infants, each of whom was having open corrective surgery for congenital heart defects. Surgeons resected thymus tissue during corrective heart surgery. It looked as if thymic and blood repertoires used V and J genes in a biased way. Thymic TCR repertoires of unrelated people reportedly overlapped highly.

The source material was thymocytes. This TCR derives from a boy younger than two with a congenital heart defect. J is TRBJ2-7 and V is TRBV19; 8 nucleotides line up with TRBD1. In DNA form, the CDR3 reads TGTGCCAGTAGGGCGACAGGGGAGTCATACGAGCAGTACTTC. It translates to CASRATGESYEQYF.